This T cell receptor (beta chain) was observed in a study of OX40 agonist ivuxolimab in advanced cancers. Repertoires were generated with immunoSEQ multiplex PCR, while TCRdb's copy carries only in-frame clones and drops some. The sample yields tens of thousands of clones, more than 70% seen once. On cycle 4 day 1 and cycle 7 day 1, as well as at baseline, blood was sampled. V lost 6 bases and J lost 6; bases outside the gene matches: 9. This CDR3 spans 15 amino acids. From germline, CDR1 is MNHNY and CDR2 SVGAGI (reference sequence). The sample was CD4+ or CD8+ T cells sorted from blood, taken in a trial of the OX40 agonist ivuxolimab. The sequence derives from an adult with an advanced solid tumor such as melanoma, head and neck, liver or kidney cancer. The chain links TRBV6-6 to TRBJ2-1; 9 bases line up with TRBD2. CDR3 DNA sequence: TGTGCCAGCAGGGATAGCGGGAGATCGGGCAATGAGCAGTTCTTC. As protein: CASRDSGRSGNEQFF.